The present T cell receptor (beta chain) was sequenced within a study of T cells after yellow fever vaccination (dated by TCRdb to between 2017 and 2020). The study in broad terms: Libraries from fractions with low cell numbers were prepared with the SMART-Seq v4 Ultra Low Input RNA kit. To follow T-cell clones before and after primary and booster YFV17D yellow fever vaccination, bulk TCR alpha and beta repertoires were sequenced over time. Two healthy male donors, one aged 18 to 29 and one aged 30 to 40 years, were included in the cohort. Blood samples were taken at several timepoints before and after primary and secondary immunization, and bulk PBMC replicates and cell subsets were isolated.

The treatment or condition label for this specimen denotes: live attenuated yellow fever vaccine strain. At each blood-draw timepoint, two biological replicates of bulk PBMCs were collected. PBMCs were isolated from peripheral blood using a standard Ficoll-Paque protocol. TriZol was used to extract RNA from bulk PBMCs, from CD4 and CD8 fractions, and from dextramer-positive and dextramer-negative fractions. Points on this clonotype: It lacks a known antigen. Per-base qualities were not stored, and no clone one base away is much larger.

General study outcomes and caveats: Compared with the primary T-cell response, the secondary T-cell response was faster but weaker, reaching its peak on day 5 rather than on day 15. The study included only two donors, which limits how far the findings can be generalized. A small share of clonotypes was detected in both CD4 and CD8 compartments, with the overlap likely arising from convergent recombination. FACS-sorted repertoires could contain abundant contaminating clonotypes from the bulk population, so computational filtering was required. Most clones expanded after primary vaccination (about 95% of CD4 and approximately 90% of CD8) were re-detected after the booster, suggesting that broad memory maintenance occurred.

These reads were obtained on an Illumina NovaSeq 6000. TCR cDNA was synthesized by 5'RACE template switching, which introduced a universal primer site and unique molecular identifiers. Priming for cDNA synthesis came from both the TCR alpha and TCR beta constant segments. Library amplification used two PCR steps, and the second PCR step added sample barcodes and sequencing adapters. Sequencing of libraries was done on Illumina HiSeq 2500 (2x100 bp) or NovaSeq (2x150 bp). Per the original workflow: MIGEC was used to demultiplex reads and collapse the reads into UMI consensus sequences, and MiXCR was used for V(D)J alignment. Clonotypes responding to the vaccine were identified with edgeR on replicate PBMC samples, with the criteria of FDR below 0.01 and a log2 fold change above 5 up to day 15. Bulk clonotypes were assigned CD4 or CD8 identity according to which sequenced CD4 or CD8 repertoire held them at higher abundance. The public sequencing data were trimmed at Q25 with fastp and processed into clonotypes with MiXCR by TCRdb, which kept only in-frame beta chains. Rows merge per CDR3 protein into single entries with the most common DNA and genes. The V and J calls follow TCRdb's processing rather than the paper's. In this sample the table shows some 390,000 distinct CDR3 sequences, about 19% of which occur a single time. About a sixth of the sample is taken by the ten largest.

The junction shows trimming of 3 bases on V and 5 bases on J, plus 13 bases between the germline ends. Its CDR3 holds 15 amino acids, cysteine through phenylalanine. The only DNA kept is the CDR3, 45 bases in frame from the first base. Sequences SNHLY (CDR1) and FYNNEI (CDR2) are obtained from the germline V gene. This sequence was found in a young man who received the YFV17D yellow fever vaccine. The sample here was PBMCs, taken before the yellow fever booster vaccination. Recombination linked TRBV2 to TRBJ2-2, with the D gene call left open. The DNA sequence is given as TGTGCCAGCAGTGAGGAGCTCCTTGGGACCGGGGAGCTGTTTTTT. Translated, it gives CASSEELLGTGELFF.